A single sample is the source of the 2 T cell receptor beta chains below, sequenced in a study of blood T cell repertoires in COVID-19 (dated by TCRdb to 2018 to 2020). Receptor libraries were prepared by the immunoSEQ multiplex PCR assay. TCRdb limited this immuneACCESS table to in-frame rearrangements with V and J called. A share of clones is missing; checked studies link under half to unresolved V genes, and the rest is unexplained. This sample lists 70,000 or so clones; roughly 74% were detected once. Of the sample, around 16% is held by the ten largest clones. The sample taken for sequencing was peripheral blood. All receptors come from a human donor in a cohort sampled during active COVID-19.

This chain links TRBV5-4 with TRBJ2-3, with 7 bases aligning to TRBD2. Per the germline V gene, CDR1 is SGHNT and CDR2 is YYREEE (reference sequence). With 0 bases clipped from V and 1 base from J, the junction kept 5 bases outside the gene matches. The CDR3 runs to 16 residues. CDR3 sequence reads: CASSLAAGIRTDTQYF. Here the CDR3 DNA reads TGTGCCAGCAGCTTGGCAGCGGGGATACGCACAGATACGCAGTATTTT.

This chain joins TRBV3-1 (or the pseudogene TRBV3-2) and TRBJ2-3; possibly TRBD2 for D (6 bases). The germline V gene has CDR1 LGHDT and CDR2 YNNKEL (reference sequence). V was pared by 5 bases and J by 6 bases, with 18 bases between. The CDR3 consists of 15 residues. The CDR3 nucleotides read TGTGCCAGCAGCGAGGGGACCGGGACTCGGGATACGCAGTATTTT. Translation: CASSEGTGTRDTQYF.